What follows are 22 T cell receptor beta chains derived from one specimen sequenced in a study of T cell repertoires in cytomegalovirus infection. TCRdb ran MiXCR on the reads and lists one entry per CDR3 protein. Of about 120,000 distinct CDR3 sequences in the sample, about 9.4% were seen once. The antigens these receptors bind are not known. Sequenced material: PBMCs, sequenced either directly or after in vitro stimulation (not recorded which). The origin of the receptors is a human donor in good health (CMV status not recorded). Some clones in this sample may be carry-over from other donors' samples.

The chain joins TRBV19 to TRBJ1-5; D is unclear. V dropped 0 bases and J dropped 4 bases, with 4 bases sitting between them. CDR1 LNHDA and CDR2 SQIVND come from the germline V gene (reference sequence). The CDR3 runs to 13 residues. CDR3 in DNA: TGTGCCAGTAGTATAGAGGGGAATCAGCCCCAGCATTTT. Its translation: CASSIEGNQPQHF.

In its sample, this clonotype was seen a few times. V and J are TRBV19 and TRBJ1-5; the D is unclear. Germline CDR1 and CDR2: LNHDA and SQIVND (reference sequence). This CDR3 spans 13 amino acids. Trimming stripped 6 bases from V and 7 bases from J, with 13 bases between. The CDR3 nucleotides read TGTGCCAGTAGGGACGGCTTCGAACAGCCCCAGCATTTT. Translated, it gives CASRDGFEQPQHF.

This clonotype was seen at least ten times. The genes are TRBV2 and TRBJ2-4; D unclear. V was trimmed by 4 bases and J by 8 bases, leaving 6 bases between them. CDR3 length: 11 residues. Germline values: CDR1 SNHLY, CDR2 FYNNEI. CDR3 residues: CASSARDIQYF. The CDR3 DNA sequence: TGTGCCAGCAGTGCCCGGGACATTCAGTACTTC.

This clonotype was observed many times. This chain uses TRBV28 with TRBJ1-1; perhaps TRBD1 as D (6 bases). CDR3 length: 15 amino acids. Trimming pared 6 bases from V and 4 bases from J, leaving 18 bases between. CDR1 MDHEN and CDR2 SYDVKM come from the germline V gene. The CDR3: CASRLFTGSPTEAFF. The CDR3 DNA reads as TGTGCCAGCAGGCTTTTCACAGGGTCCCCCACTGAAGCTTTCTTT.

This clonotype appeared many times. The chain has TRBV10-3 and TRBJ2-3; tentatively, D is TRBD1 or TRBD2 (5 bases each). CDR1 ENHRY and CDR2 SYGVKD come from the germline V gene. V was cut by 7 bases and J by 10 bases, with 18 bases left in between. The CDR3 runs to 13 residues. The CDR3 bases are TGTGCCATCACTTCACAGGACTCATCCCCGCAGTATTTT. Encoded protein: CAITSQDSSPQYF.

The CDR3 reads CASSLDPTGIGQYV. In nucleotides, the CDR3 is TGTGCCAGCAGCTTGGACCCGACAGGGATCGGGCAGTACGTC. The chain employs TRBV5-4 and TRBJ2-7; 7 bases align to TRBD1. The CDR3 is made up of 14 amino acids. Unmatched junction bases numbered 9, after V lost 0 bases and J lost 9 bases. Germline CDR1 reads SGHNT; CDR2 reads YYREEE (reference sequence).

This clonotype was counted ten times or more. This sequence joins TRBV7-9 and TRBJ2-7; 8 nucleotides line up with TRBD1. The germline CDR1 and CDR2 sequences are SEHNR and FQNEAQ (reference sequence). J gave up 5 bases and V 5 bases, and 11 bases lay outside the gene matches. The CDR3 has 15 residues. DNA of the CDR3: TGTGCCAGCAGCCACCCGAGGACAGGGCCTAACGAGCAGTACTTC. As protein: CASSHPRTGPNEQYF.

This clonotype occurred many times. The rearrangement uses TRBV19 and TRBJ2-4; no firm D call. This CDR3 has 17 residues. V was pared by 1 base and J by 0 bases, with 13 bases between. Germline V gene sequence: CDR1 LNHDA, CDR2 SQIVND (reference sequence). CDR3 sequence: CASSIGLRALAKNIQYF. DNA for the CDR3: TGTGCCAGTAGTATAGGATTGAGAGCGTTAGCCAAAAACATTCAGTACTTC.

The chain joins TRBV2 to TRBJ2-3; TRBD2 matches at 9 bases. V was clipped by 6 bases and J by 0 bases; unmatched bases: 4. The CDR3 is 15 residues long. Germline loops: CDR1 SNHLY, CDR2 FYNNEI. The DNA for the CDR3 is TGTGCCAGCAGAGTACTAGCGGGTAGCACAGATACGCAGTATTTT. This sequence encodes CASRVLAGSTDTQYF.

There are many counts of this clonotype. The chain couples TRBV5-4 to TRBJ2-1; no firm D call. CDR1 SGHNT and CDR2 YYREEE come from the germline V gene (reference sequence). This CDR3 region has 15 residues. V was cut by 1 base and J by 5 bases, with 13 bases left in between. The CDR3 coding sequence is TGTGCCAGCAGCTTGCTGGTTAGTAAAGACAATGAGCAGTTCTTC. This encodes CASSLLVSKDNEQFF. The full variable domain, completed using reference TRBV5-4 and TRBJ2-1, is ETGVTQSPTHLIKTRGQQVTLRCSSQSGHNTVSWYQQALGQGPQFIFQYYREEENGRGNFPPRFSGLQFPNYSSELNVNALELDDSALYLCASSLLVSKDNEQFFGPGTRLTVL.

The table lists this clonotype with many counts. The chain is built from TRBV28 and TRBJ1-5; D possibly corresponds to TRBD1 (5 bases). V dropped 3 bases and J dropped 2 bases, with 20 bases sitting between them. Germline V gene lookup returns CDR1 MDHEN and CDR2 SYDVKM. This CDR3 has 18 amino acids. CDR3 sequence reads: CASSFGGRRRRGNQPQHF. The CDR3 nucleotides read TGTGCCAGCAGTTTCGGGGGGAGGCGGCGGCGGGGCAATCAGCCCCAGCATTTT.

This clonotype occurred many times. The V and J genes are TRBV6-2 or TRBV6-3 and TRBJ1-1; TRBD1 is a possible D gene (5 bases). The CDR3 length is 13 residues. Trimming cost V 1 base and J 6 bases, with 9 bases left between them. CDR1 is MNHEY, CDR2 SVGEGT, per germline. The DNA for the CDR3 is TGTGCCAGCAGTTACTTCAGGGATTCTGAAGCTTTCTTT. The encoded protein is CASSYFRDSEAFF.

The CDR3, as DNA: TGTGCCAGTAGTATTGCTCCCCAAACGTCTCGGACAAGCCCAGCTTACAATGAGCAGTTCTTC. Residues: CASSIAPQTSRTSPAYNEQFF. The chain combines TRBV19 with TRBJ2-1; the D gene is possibly TRBD1 (5 bases). The CDR3 contains 21 residues. CDR1 is LNHDA and CDR2 is SQIVND in the germline V gene (reference sequence). V lost 3 bases, J lost 4 bases, and 31 bases lay in between.

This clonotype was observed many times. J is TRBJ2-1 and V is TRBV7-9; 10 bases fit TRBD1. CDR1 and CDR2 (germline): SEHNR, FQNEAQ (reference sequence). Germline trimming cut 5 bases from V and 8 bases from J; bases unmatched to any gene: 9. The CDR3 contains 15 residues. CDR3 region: CASSPRDRGNDEQFF. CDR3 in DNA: TGTGCCAGCAGCCCCCGGGACAGGGGTAACGATGAGCAGTTCTTC.

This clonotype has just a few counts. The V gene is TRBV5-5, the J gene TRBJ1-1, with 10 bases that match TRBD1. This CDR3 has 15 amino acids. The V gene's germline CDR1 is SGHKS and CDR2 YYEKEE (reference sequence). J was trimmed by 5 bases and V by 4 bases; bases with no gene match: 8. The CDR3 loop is CASSPWTGGGTEAFF. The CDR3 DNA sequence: TGTGCCAGCAGCCCTTGGACAGGGGGGGGTACTGAAGCTTTCTTT.

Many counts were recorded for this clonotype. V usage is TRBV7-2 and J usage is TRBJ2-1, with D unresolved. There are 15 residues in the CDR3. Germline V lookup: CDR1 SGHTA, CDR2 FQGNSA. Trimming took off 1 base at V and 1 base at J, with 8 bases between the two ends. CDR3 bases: TGTGCCAGCAGCTTAGAGGTAGGGTCCTACAATGAGCAGTTCTTC. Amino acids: CASSLEVGSYNEQFF.

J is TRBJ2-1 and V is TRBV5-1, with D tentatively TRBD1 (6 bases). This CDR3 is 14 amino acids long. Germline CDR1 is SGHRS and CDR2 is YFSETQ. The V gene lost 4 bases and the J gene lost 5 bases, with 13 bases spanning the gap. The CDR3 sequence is CASSPTTGNNEQFF. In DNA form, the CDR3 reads TGCGCCAGCAGCCCGACGACAGGAAACAATGAGCAGTTCTTC. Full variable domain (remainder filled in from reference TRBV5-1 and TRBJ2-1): KAGVTQTPRYLIKTRGQQVTLSCSPISGHRSVSWYQQTPGQGLQFLFEYFSETQRNKGNFPGRFSGRQFSNSRSEMNVSTLELGDSALYLCASSPTTGNNEQFFGPGTRLTVL.

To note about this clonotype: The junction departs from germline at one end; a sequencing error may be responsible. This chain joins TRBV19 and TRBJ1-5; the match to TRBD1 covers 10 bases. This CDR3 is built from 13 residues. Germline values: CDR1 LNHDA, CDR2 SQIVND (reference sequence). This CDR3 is CASRGQGSQPKHF. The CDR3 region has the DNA TGTGCCAGTAGGGGACAGGGGTCGCAGCCCAAGCATTTT. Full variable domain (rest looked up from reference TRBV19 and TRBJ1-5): DGGITQSPKYLFRKEGQNVTLSCEQNLNHDAMYWYRQDPGQGLRLIYYSQIVNDFQKGDIAEGYSVSREKKESFPLTVTSAQKNPTAFYLCASRGQGSQPKHFGDGTRLSIL.

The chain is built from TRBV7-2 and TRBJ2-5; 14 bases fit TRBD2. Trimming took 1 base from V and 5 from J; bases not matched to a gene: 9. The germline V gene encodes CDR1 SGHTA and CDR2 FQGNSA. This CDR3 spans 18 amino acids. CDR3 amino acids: CASSLGVGTSGSLETQYF. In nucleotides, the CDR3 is TGTGCCAGCAGCTTAGGGGTCGGGACTAGCGGGAGCCTCGAGACCCAGTACTTC.

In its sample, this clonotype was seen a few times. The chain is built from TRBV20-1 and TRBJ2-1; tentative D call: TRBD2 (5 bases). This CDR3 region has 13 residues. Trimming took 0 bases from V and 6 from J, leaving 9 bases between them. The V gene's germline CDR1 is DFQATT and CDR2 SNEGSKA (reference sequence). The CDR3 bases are TGCAGTGCTAGAGATCTAGCAAGCAATGAGCAGTTCTTC. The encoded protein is CSARDLASNEQFF.

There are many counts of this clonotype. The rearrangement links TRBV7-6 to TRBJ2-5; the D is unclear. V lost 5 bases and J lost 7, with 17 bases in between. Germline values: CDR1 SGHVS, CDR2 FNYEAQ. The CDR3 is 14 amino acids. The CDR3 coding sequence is TGTGCCAGCAGCGCAGACCCCATAACGAGGACCCAGTACTTC. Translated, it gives CASSADPITRTQYF.

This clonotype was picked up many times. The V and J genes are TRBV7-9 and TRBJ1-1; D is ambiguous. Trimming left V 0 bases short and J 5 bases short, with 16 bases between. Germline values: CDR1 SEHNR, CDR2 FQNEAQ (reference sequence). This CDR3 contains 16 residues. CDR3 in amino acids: CASSLAKAYRGTEAFF. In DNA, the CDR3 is TGTGCCAGCAGCTTAGCGAAGGCTTACAGAGGGACTGAAGCTTTCTTT.